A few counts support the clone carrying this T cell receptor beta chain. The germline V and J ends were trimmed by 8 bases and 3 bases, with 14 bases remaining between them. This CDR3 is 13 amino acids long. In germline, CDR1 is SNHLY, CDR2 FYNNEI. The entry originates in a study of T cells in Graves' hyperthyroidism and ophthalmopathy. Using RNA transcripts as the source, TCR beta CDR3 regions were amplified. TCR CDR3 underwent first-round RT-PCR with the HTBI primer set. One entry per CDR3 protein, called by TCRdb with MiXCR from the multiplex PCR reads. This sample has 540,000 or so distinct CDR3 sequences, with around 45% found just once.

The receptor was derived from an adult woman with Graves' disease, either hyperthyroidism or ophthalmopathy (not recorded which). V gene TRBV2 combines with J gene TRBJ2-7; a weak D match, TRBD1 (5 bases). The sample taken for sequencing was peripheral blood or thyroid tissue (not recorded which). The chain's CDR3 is CASPGLSHYEQYF. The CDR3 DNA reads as TGTGCCAGCCCAGGGCTATCCCACTACGAGCAGTACTTC.